These 20 T cell receptor beta chains came from one sample sequenced in a study of shared clonotypes between healthy human individuals. Method: immunoSEQ multiplex PCR; TCRdb's copy keeps in-frame clones and lacks some. The table records some 650,000 clones, around 97% of them present only once. The sequenced sample was naive CD4+ T cells sorted from blood. Subset here: CD45RA+ positively selected. These receptors were collected from a woman aged 30 to 39 in good health.

The chain has TRBV7-9 and TRBJ2-5; D is undetermined. Trimming stripped 4 bases from V and 5 bases from J, with 11 bases between. Germline-derived CDR1 and CDR2 are SEHNR and FQNEAQ (reference sequence). The CDR3 is 13 amino acids. The CDR3 region has the DNA TGTGCCAGCAGCTCGCGTGGTTGGGAGACCCAGTACTTC. Residues: CASSSRGWETQYF.

V gene TRBV28 combines with J gene TRBJ2-5, with 11 positions matching TRBD2. Per germline, CDR1 MDHEN and CDR2 SYDVKM. This CDR3 is 15 amino acids long. With 6 bases clipped from V and 2 bases from J, the junction kept 5 bases outside the gene matches. CDR3 DNA: TGTGCCAGCAGCTCGGGACTAGCGGAGCAAGAGACCCAGTACTTC. It is translated as CASSSGLAEQETQYF.

The CDR3 here is CASNGPPGQGNTEAFF. DNA of the CDR3: TGTGCCAGCAATGGCCCCCCCGGACAGGGAAACACTGAAGCTTTCTTT. The V gene is TRBV28, the J gene TRBJ1-1; 8 positions agree with TRBD1. V shed 7 bases and J 2 bases; nucleotides not matched to a gene: 12. The V gene's germline CDR1 is MDHEN and CDR2 SYDVKM. This CDR3 is 16 amino acids long. Complete variable domain (other parts from reference TRBV28 and TRBJ1-1): DVKVTQSSRYLVKRTGEKVFLECVQDMDHENMFWYRQDPGLGLRLIYFSYDVKMKEKGDIPEGYSVSREKKERFSLILESASTNQTSMYLCASNGPPGQGNTEAFFGQGTRLTVV.

The chain combines TRBV5-1 with TRBJ1-5; D is ambiguous. With 5 bases removed from V and 3 bases from J, the gap between germline ends came to 9 bases. CDR3 length: 13 amino acids. The germline V gene encodes CDR1 SGHRS and CDR2 YFSETQ. The CDR3 loop is CASSSGDNQPQHF. The CDR3 DNA reads as TGCGCCAGCAGTTCCGGAGACAATCAGCCCCAGCATTTT.

The chain has TRBV4-1 and TRBJ1-1, with TRBD1 as a possible D gene (5 bases). The V end was cut by 6 bases, the J end by 2 bases, with 19 bases between. The CDR3 has 16 amino acids. Germline CDR1 and CDR2: MGHRA and YSYEKL. The CDR3 here is CASRKGRTRENTEAFF. The CDR3 DNA is TGCGCCAGCAGAAAAGGACGCACCAGGGAAAACACTGAAGCTTTCTTT.

The chain is built from TRBV27 and TRBJ1-1; no definite D call. Trimming cost V 0 bases and J 1 base, with 9 bases left between them. Germline CDR1 is MNHEY and CDR2 is SMNVEV (reference sequence). The CDR3 has 15 residues. In DNA, the CDR3 is TGTGCCAGCAGTTTATCTGGGGTAGAGAACACTGAAGCTTTCTTT. Residues: CASSLSGVENTEAFF.

CDR3 amino acids: CASSETSGANVLTF. The CDR3 DNA follows: TGTGCCAGCAGTGAGACCTCTGGGGCCAACGTCCTGACTTTC. This chain uses TRBV2 with TRBJ2-6; D not certain. The CDR3 is 14 amino acids. V was clipped by 3 bases and J by 0 bases, with 3 bases between them. Germline loops: CDR1 SNHLY, CDR2 FYNNEI.

A single count supports this clone. The chain has TRBV5-4 and TRBJ1-4; possibly TRBD1 for D (5 bases). Germline CDR1 is SGHNT and CDR2 is YYREEE (reference sequence). Deletions cut 0 bases from V and 4 bases from J, with 7 bases between. CDR3 length equals 14 residues. Written as DNA, the CDR3 is TGTGCCAGCAGCTTGGCAGGGTTTAATGAAAAACTGTTTTTT. This codes for CASSLAGFNEKLFF.

The genes are TRBV19 and TRBJ2-4, with D perhaps matching TRBD2 (6 bases). Germline values: CDR1 LNHDA, CDR2 SQIVND (reference sequence). V gave up 3 bases and J gave up 0 bases, with 9 bases separating them. This CDR3 contains 15 residues. The CDR3 DNA sequence: TGTGCCAGTAGTATGACGGGACTAGCCAAAAACATTCAGTACTTC. It is translated as CASSMTGLAKNIQYF.

The gene calls are TRBV15 and TRBJ2-4; the D gene is possibly TRBD1 (6 bases). The V end was cut by 1 base, the J end by 8 bases, with 12 bases between. There are 14 residues in the CDR3. Germline CDR1 LNHNV, CDR2 YYDKDF (reference sequence). Written as DNA, the CDR3 is TGTGCCACCAGCAGAGGAGGGGGATCAGACATTCAGTACTTC. It yields the protein CATSRGGGSDIQYF. Full variable domain (outside the CDR3, taken from reference TRBV15 and TRBJ2-4): DAMVIQNPRYQVTQFGKPVTLSCSQTLNHNVMYWYQQKSSQAPKLLFHYYDKDFNNEADTPDNFQSRRPNTSFCFLDIRSPGLGDTAMYLCATSRGGGSDIQYFGAGTRLSVL.

This chain joins TRBV6-5 and TRBJ1-2; D is perhaps TRBD1 (6 bases). Germline CDR1 and CDR2: MNHEY and SVGAGI. CDR3 length equals 14 residues. Trimming shortened V by 2 bases and J by 2 bases, and 9 bases separated the two germline ends. The CDR3, as DNA: TGTGCCAGCAGTTACAATACAGGGAACTATGGCTACACCTTC. Translating gives CASSYNTGNYGYTF.

This chain connects TRBV6-1 to TRBJ1-5; TRBD1 agrees at 8 bases. V gave up 11 bases and J gave up 0 bases; unmatched junction bases: 3. Germline V CDR1 and CDR2: MNHNS, SASEGT. The CDR3 is 13 residues long. The CDR3 spells CAGQGDSNQPQHF. The CDR3 coding sequence is TGTGCCGGACAGGGAGATAGCAATCAGCCCCAGCATTTT.

This chain joins TRBV19 and TRBJ1-4; D ambiguous. CDR3 size: 17 residues. Germline CDR1 and CDR2: LNHDA and SQIVND (reference sequence). Trimming removed 2 bases from V and 6 bases from J, with 19 bases in between. As DNA, the CDR3 is TGTGCCAGTAGTATATCGGTACATCTACTGAGGGATGAAAAACTGTTTTTT. Protein: CASSISVHLLRDEKLFF. The full variable domain, with the rest looked up from reference TRBV19 and TRBJ1-4, is DGGITQSPKYLFRKEGQNVTLSCEQNLNHDAMYWYRQDPGQGLRLIYYSQIVNDFQKGDIAEGYSVSREKKESFPLTVTSAQKNPTAFYLCASSISVHLLRDEKLFFGSGTQLSVL.

The chain employs TRBV11-3 and TRBJ2-1; D may match TRBD1 or TRBD2 (5 bases each). The CDR3 contains 13 residues. Trimming shortened V by 5 bases and J by 4 bases, and 9 bases separated the two germline ends. The germline V gene encodes CDR1 SGHNT and CDR2 YENEEA. This CDR3 reads CASSRDGYNEQFF. The CDR3 DNA is TGTGCCAGCAGCCGGGACGGGTACAATGAGCAGTTCTTC.

The V call is TRBV7-9, the J call TRBJ2-1; tentatively, D is TRBD2 (5 bases). The germline V and J ends were trimmed by 5 bases and 0 bases, with 11 bases remaining between them. Germline lookup yields CDR1 SEHNR and CDR2 FQNEAQ (reference sequence). This CDR3 is 15 amino acids long. CDR3 protein: CASSQRSVSYNEQFF. In DNA, the CDR3 is TGTGCCAGCAGCCAACGTAGCGTCTCCTACAATGAGCAGTTCTTC.

The V and J genes are TRBV6-1 and TRBJ1-5; the D is unclear. Between the trimmed V and J ends, which lost 3 bases and 6 bases, there was a span of 9 bases. Germline assignment: CDR1 MNHNS and CDR2 SASEGT. CDR3 length: 13 residues. The CDR3 sequence: CASSDLGGQPQHF. The DNA for the CDR3 is TGTGCCAGCAGTGATTTAGGAGGTCAGCCCCAGCATTTT.

J is TRBJ1-5 and V is TRBV19; possibly TRBD1 for D (5 bases). Trimming left V 5 bases short and J 4 bases short, with 9 bases between. Germline V lookup: CDR1 LNHDA, CDR2 SQIVND (reference sequence). The CDR3 has 13 amino acids. CDR3 protein: CASSRGRNQPQHF. CDR3 sequence (DNA): TGTGCCAGTAGTCGGGGGAGGAATCAGCCCCAGCATTTT.

V gene TRBV7-7 combines with J gene TRBJ2-5; D possibly corresponds to TRBD1 (6 bases). V gave up 5 bases and J gave up 2 bases, with 15 bases separating them. The CDR3 length is 15 residues. Germline CDR1 SSHAT, CDR2 FNYEAQ (reference sequence). The CDR3 nucleotides are TGTGCCAGCAGCCCCCTCTCAGGGGTTCAAGAGACCCAGTACTTC. The encoded protein is CASSPLSGVQETQYF.

The rearrangement joins TRBV28 to TRBJ1-2; D is unclear. V dropped 6 bases and J dropped 4 bases, with 18 bases sitting between them. The germline V gene has CDR1 MDHEN and CDR2 SYDVKM. The CDR3 spans 15 residues. Written as DNA, the CDR3 is TGTGCCAGCAGCCCCTCCGCCAATCCTCCCTATGGCTACACCTTC. Amino acid sequence: CASSPSANPPYGYTF.

This clone was seen just once. This rearrangement joins TRBV18 to TRBJ2-5, with D tentatively TRBD1 (5 bases). V was cut by 2 bases and J by 5 bases, with 12 bases left in between. The length of the CDR3 is 14 residues. Germline V gene sequence: CDR1 KGHSH, CDR2 LQKENI. The CDR3 loop reads CASSPGAVSETQYF. The CDR3 coding sequence is TGTGCCAGCTCACCAGGGGCAGTATCGGAGACCCAGTACTTC.